A single sample is the source of the 7 T cell receptor beta chains below, sequenced in a study of early T cells in non-severe SARS-CoV-2 infection. TCRdb re-analysed the 5' RACE reads in MiXCR, keeping a single row per CDR3 protein. The table lists about 60,000 distinct CDR3 sequences, roughly 10% of them singletons. The sequencing sample was made of whole blood. These receptors all come from an adult who was a healthcare worker with PCR-confirmed SARS-CoV-2 infection or an uninfected control (not recorded which).

Concerning this clonotype: Sequence at one end of the junction differs from germline and may be a read error. The chain employs TRBV19 and TRBJ2-7; D gene uncertain. The CDR3 length is 14 residues. Germline V gene data show CDR1 as LNHDA and CDR2 as SQIVND (reference sequence). CDR3 in DNA: TGTGCCAGTAGTATAGATTTCGGGTCCTACGTGCAGTACTTC. Translation: CASSIDFGSYVQYF.

Points on this clonotype: The junction differs from germline at one of its ends, possibly a read error. The rearrangement links TRBV11-3 to TRBJ1-3, with 8 bases that match TRBD1. Germline loops: CDR1 SGHNT, CDR2 YENEEA. CDR3 length: 15 amino acids. The DNA of the CDR3 is TGTGTCAGCAGCCCGACAGGGGTTTCTGAAAACACCATATATTTT. This encodes CVSSPTGVSENTIYF.

This clonotype was detected many times. The genes are TRBV6-1 and TRBJ2-7, with 7 bases fitting TRBD1. V lost 6 bases to trimming and J lost 3 bases; unmatched junction nucleotides: 8. The germline CDR1 and CDR2 sequences are MNHNS and SASEGT. The CDR3 is 14 residues long. DNA for the CDR3: TGTGCCAGCAGGGGCTTGGGACAGAACTACGAGCAGTACTTC. Amino acids: CASRGLGQNYEQYF.

This clonotype has a handful of counts. V usage is TRBV29-1 and J usage is TRBJ2-3; a weak D match, TRBD2 (5 bases). This CDR3 comprises 15 residues. Germline-derived CDR1 and CDR2 are SQVTM and ANQGSEA. V was cut by 0 bases and J by 3 bases, with 13 bases left in between. As DNA, the CDR3 is TGCAGCGTTGAAGATACCGGGATGGGTACAGATACGCAGTATTTT. Encoded protein: CSVEDTGMGTDTQYF.

This clonotype occurred many times. This rearrangement joins TRBV7-9 to TRBJ2-7; D gene uncertain. V was pared by 1 base and J by 5 bases, with 9 bases between. This CDR3 spans 13 amino acids. CDR1 is SEHNR and CDR2 is FQNEAQ in the germline V gene (reference sequence). The CDR3 DNA reads as TGTGCCAGCAGCTTAGGGGCAAGCCACGAGCAGTACTTC. Amino acid sequence: CASSLGASHEQYF.

The sample holds many counts of this clonotype. The genes are TRBV28 and TRBJ1-1; D gene uncertain. This CDR3 spans 13 amino acids. V dropped 2 bases and J dropped 4 bases, with 8 bases sitting between them. In germline, CDR1 is MDHEN, CDR2 SYDVKM. The CDR3 bases are TGTGCCAGCAGTTTAGCCGACGGCACTGAAGCTTTCTTT. Encoded protein: CASSLADGTEAFF.

This clonotype occurred many times. The V call is TRBV4-2, the J call TRBJ2-2; D possibly corresponds to TRBD2 (5 bases). The V end lost 4 bases, the J end lost 3 bases, and 15 bases lay between the germline ends. The CDR3 totals 16 residues. The germline gives CDR1 LGHNA, CDR2 YNFKEQ. As DNA, the CDR3 is TGTGCCAGCAGCCGGGCGGGTAGCGAGGACACCGGGGAGCTGTTTTTT. This codes for CASSRAGSEDTGELFF.